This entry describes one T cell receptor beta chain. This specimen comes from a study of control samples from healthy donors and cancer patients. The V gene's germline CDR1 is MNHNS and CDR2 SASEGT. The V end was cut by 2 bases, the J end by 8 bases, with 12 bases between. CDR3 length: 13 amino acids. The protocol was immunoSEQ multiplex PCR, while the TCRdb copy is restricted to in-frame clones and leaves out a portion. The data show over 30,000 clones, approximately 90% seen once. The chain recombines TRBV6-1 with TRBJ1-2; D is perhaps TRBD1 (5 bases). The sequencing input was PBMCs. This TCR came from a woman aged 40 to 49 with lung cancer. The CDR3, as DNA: TGTGCCAGCAGTGAATCCCAGGGAACCGGCTACACCTTC. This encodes CASSESQGTGYTF.